The following is a TCR beta chain sequence with its context. Its antigen remains unidentified. Nothing much larger sits one base from this clone, and base qualities are not available. The sample is drawn from a study of a mutant IDH1 vaccine in newly diagnosed glioma (dated by TCRdb to about 2021). Regarding the complete study: Of the approximately 30 treated patients, approximately 62% were male and approximately 38% were female, and a mean age of 40.4 years was recorded. Before enrollment, most patients had been given radiochemotherapy with temozolomide as standard therapy, while the rest had received either radiotherapy alone or temozolomide alone. Peripheral blood was drawn at six visits: V03 (baseline), V05, V07, V10, V12 and V13. For exploratory analyses, longitudinal TCRB deep sequencing was carried out in 25 treated patients wherever samples were available.

What the study reported, not specific to this receptor: Across multiple MHC alleles, vaccine-induced immune responses were seen in around 94% of patients. No apparent relationship was observed between pseudoprogression and alterations in the top peripheral T cell clonotypes detected by TCRB sequencing. Availability determined which PBMC samples were chosen for TCRB deep sequencing. It was noted by the authors that analyses of patient blood samples could not be reproduced owing to sample limitations.

Libraries came from the immunoSEQ multiplex PCR assay. Rearranged TCR beta chain sequences were amplified using the hsTCRB Kit according to the manufacturer's protocol. TCRB libraries were sequenced on an Illumina MiSeq. The study's own analysis went as follows. Demultiplexing, trimming and gene mapping were performed with the kit vendor's proprietary platform. TCRdb took over this immuneACCESS table, retaining in-frame rearrangements with V and J assigned. Such tables are incomplete; in checked studies, under half of the missing clones stem from an unresolved V gene, and the remainder is unexplained. The DNA was the basis for D and trimming; V, J and clone size are from that table. This sample holds tens of thousands of clones; more than 85% were observed only once. The ten largest make up 2.6% of the sample. Read against the paper, the sample's time point label means: baseline, week 1 (first vaccination visit). Interpreted using the paper, the treatment or condition label stands for: pre-vaccination baseline after standard-of-care therapy. Newly diagnosed WHO grade 3 or 4 IDH1-mutant astrocytomas showing loss of nuclear ATRX were present in the donors. The samples were drawn from NOA16, a multicentre, single-arm, open-label phase I trial in Germany that tested a mutant IDH1 peptide vaccine in humans for the first time. Blood drawn at visit V03 was used as the baseline sample for immunogenicity testing. Genomic DNA for TCRB sequencing was extracted from EDTA blood using the DNeasy Blood and Tissue Kit.

From cysteine to phenylalanine, the CDR3 is 15 amino acids long. Only the CDR3 DNA is retained, 45 bases long and in frame from the first base. V sheds 0 bases and J sheds 3 bases, leaving 13 bases between their ends. The germline V gene gives CDR1 as SGHRS and CDR2 as YFSETQ. The V and J segments used are TRBV5-1 and TRBJ2-7; TRBD1 is perhaps the D gene, given 6 matching bases. Sequenced material: PBMCs, taken from a glioma patient treated with radiotherapy, temozolomide or both. The sequence derives from a man between 50 and 59 years old with glioma. The CDR3 region has the sequence CASSLVGRGDYEQYF. The DNA is as follows: TGCGCCAGCAGCTTGGTCGGCAGGGGTGACTACGAGCAGTACTTC.